Listed below are T cell receptor beta chains from one sample, sequenced in a study of CD4 T cells in relation to SARS-CoV-2 and coronaviruses. Which antigens these TCRs recognize remains unknown. Method: immunoSEQ multiplex PCR; TCRdb's copy keeps in-frame clones and lacks some. The data show 25,000 or so clones, about three quarters seen once. Material for sequencing was CD4+ T cells from PBMCs, cultured in vitro. Receptors were obtained from a human donor in good health. CDR3s include the opening cysteine and the closing phenylalanine or tryptophan. A D gene is named only where the DNA matches it firmly. A row's size may be missing; if present it is once, few, many or a size class.

j_gene | abundance | d_gene | v_gene | CDR3nt | CDR3aa
TRBJ1-6 | - | - | TRBV6-2/TRBV6-3 | TGTGCCAGCAGTTACTCCTCCCAGGCCTATTCACCCCTCCACTTT | CASSYSSQAYSPLHF
TRBJ1-1 | - | - | TRBV19 | TGTGCCAGTAGTAATGCGGGATTCGGGACTGAAGCTTTCTTT | CASSNAGFGTEAFF
TRBJ2-7 | once | TRBD2 | TRBV12-5 | TGTGCTAGTGGTTTGGTACTGACAGGAAAGAGCGGGAGCTCCTACGAGCAGTACTTC | CASGLVLTGKSGSSYEQYF
TRBJ2-2 | few | - | TRBV9 | TGTGCCAGCAGCGTAGGACAGGATAACACCGGGGAGCTGTTTTTT | CASSVGQDNTGELFF
TRBJ2-7 | few | TRBD1 | TRBV9 | TGTGCCAGCAGCGTAGAAGGACAGGGGGCCAGTCGGCAGTACTTC | CASSVEGQGASRQYF
TRBJ2-1 | few | - | TRBV5-1 | TGCGCCAGCAGCTTGGTGGTGAGCTCCTACAATGAGCAGTTCTTC | CASSLVVSSYNEQFF
TRBJ2-5 | - | - | TRBV6-5 | TGTGCCAGCAAATTTTCGGCGGGCGTACAAGAGACCCAGTACTTC | CASKFSAGVQETQYF
TRBJ2-1 | - | TRBD2 | TRBV7-2 | TGTGCCACCCAACCGGGACTAGTATACAATGAGCAGTTCTTC | CATQPGLVYNEQFF
TRBJ1-5 | - | - | TRBV6-5 | TGTGCCAGCAGTTACTCTGGAGGGACCCAGCATTTT | CASSYSGGTQHF
TRBJ1-5 | medium-sized | TRBD1 | TRBV19 | TGTGCCAGTAGTAACGGACAGGGCCTCATGCATTTT | CASSNGQGLMHF
TRBJ1-2 | - | - | TRBV7-2 | TGTGCCAGCAGCTTGCAGGGTAGCTATGGCTACACCTTC | CASSLQGSYGYTF
TRBJ1-3 | - | - | TRBV7-8 | TGTGCCAGCAGCGCCGGCGCGGGGGGTGGAAACACCATATATTTT | CASSAGAGGGNTIYF
TRBJ1-4 | few | - | TRBV10-3 | TGTGCCATCAGCCCCTCCGGTAACCTTGAAAAACTGTTTTTT | CAISPSGNLEKLFF
TRBJ1-2 | few | - | TRBV5-6 | TGTGCCAGCAGCTTGATGGAGGGCTATGGCTACACCTTC | CASSLMEGYGYTF
TRBJ2-3 | - | - | TRBV3-1/TRBV3-2 | TGTGCCAGCAGCCAAGATTCGCGTCGTGGGGATACGCAGTATTTT | CASSQDSRRGDTQYF
TRBJ2-3 | - | TRBD2 | TRBV2 | TGTGCCAGCAGCACTAGCGGGTTGGGCACAGATACGCAGTATTTT | CASSTSGLGTDTQYF
TRBJ2-7 | - | - | TRBV4-2 | TGTGCCAGCAGCCAAGACAGGGCTTCCTACGAGCAGTACTTC | CASSQDRASYEQYF
TRBJ2-2 | - | TRBD1 | TRBV5-1 | TGCGCCAGCAGCCAGGACAGGGGAACCGGGGAGCTGTTTTTT | CASSQDRGTGELFF
TRBJ1-4 | - | TRBD1 | TRBV4-3 | TGCGCCAGCAGCCTCGTTGACAGGGGGCCTAATGAAAAACTGTTTTTT | CASSLVDRGPNEKLFF
TRBJ2-3 | - | - | TRBV10-3 | TGTGCCATGCAGACAAGGCCAACAGATACGCAGTATTTT | CAMQTRPTDTQYF
TRBJ1-3 | - | - | TRBV10-3 | TGTGCCATCAGTGAGTCGGACAGAACCATATATTTT | CAISESDRTIYF
TRBJ2-1 | - | TRBD2 | TRBV30 | TGTGCCTTAGCCAGGCGTAGCGGGGGGACTTACAATGAGCAGTTCTTC | CALARRSGGTYNEQFF
TRBJ2-5 | - | - | TRBV5-1 | TGCGCCAGCAGCTTGGTCTTAGACCAAGAGACCCAGTACTTC | CASSLVLDQETQYF
TRBJ1-4 | - | - | TRBV2 | TGTGCCACCGGGGCTAATGAAAAACTGTTTTTT | CATGANEKLFF
TRBJ2-7 | - | TRBD2 | TRBV7-8 | TGTGCCAGCAGCCCCTCGAGGGGACTAGCGGGAGGAAGGGTCTACGAGCAGTACTTC | CASSPSRGLAGGRVYEQYF
TRBJ2-3 | - | TRBD2 | TRBV3-1/TRBV3-2 | TGTGCCAGCAGCCAAGTACAAGGACTAGCGGGTTCCGTTGATACGCAGTATTTT | CASSQVQGLAGSVDTQYF
TRBJ1-4 | - | - | TRBV9 | TGTGCCAGCAGCGTAGGGGGATTACGGGAAAAACTGTTTTTT | CASSVGGLREKLFF
TRBJ2-4 | - | TRBD2 | TRBV29-1 | TGCAGCGTTGATGTAACTGGGACTAGCGGGGGGGCGAGCATTCAGTACTTC | CSVDVTGTSGGASIQYF
TRBJ2-1 | - | TRBD1 | TRBV14 | TGTGCCAGCAGCCCCAGACAGGGACCCAATGAGCAGTTCTTC | CASSPRQGPNEQFF
TRBJ2-7 | - | TRBD2 | TRBV4-3 | TGCGCCAGCAGCCAAGACGGTGGGAGGGGACGTTACTTC | CASSQDGGRGRYF
TRBJ2-3 | - | - | TRBV6-5 | TGTGCCAGCAGGATGGGACTGGACAAAACAAAACAGTATTTT | CASRMGLDKTKQYF
TRBJ2-3 | - | - | TRBV5-1 | TGCGCCAGCCTTGAGGGAAGGGCCACAGATACGCAGTATTTT | CASLEGRATDTQYF
TRBJ2-1 | - | - | TRBV19 | TGTGCCAGTAGTATGACTGGACTTCACTCCTACAATGAGCAGTTCTTC | CASSMTGLHSYNEQFF
TRBJ2-3 | - | TRBD2 | TRBV9 | TGTGCCAGCAGCGAAGGGACTAGCGGGAGTTCAGATACGCAGTATTTT | CASSEGTSGSSDTQYF
TRBJ2-3 | - | - | TRBV6-2/TRBV6-3 | TGTGCCAGCAGTACAGGGGGGGGGACAGATACGCAGTATTTT | CASSTGGGTDTQYF
TRBJ2-7 | once | TRBD1 | TRBV6-5 | TGTGCCAGCAGTTACCCCCGGACAGGGGGCGTCCACGAGCAGTACTTC | CASSYPRTGGVHEQYF
TRBJ1-2 | - | TRBD1 | TRBV7-9 | TGTGCCAGCAGCTTAGGGGACAGGGGGGACTATGGCTACACCTTC | CASSLGDRGDYGYTF
TRBJ2-1 | few | - | TRBV12-3/TRBV12-4 | TGTGCCAGCAGCCCTATCGTGGTGAATGAGCAGTTCTTC | CASSPIVVNEQFF
TRBJ2-2 | - | - | TRBV6-2/TRBV6-3 | TGTGCCAGCAGTTGGAGAGGGGGTCCCGGGGAGCTGTTTTTT | CASSWRGGPGELFF
TRBJ1-1 | - | TRBD1 | TRBV7-3 | TGTGCCAGCAGCTCATGGACAGGAACTGAAGCTTTCTTT | CASSSWTGTEAFF
TRBJ1-5 | - | - | TRBV6-5 | TGTGCCAGCGGCAGCGTTAGCAATCAGCCCCAGCATTTT | CASGSVSNQPQHF
TRBJ2-1 | few | TRBD2 | TRBV11-3 | TGTGCCAGCAGCTTAGAGGGTAGCGGGGGGGCCAGTGAGCAGTTCTTC | CASSLEGSGGASEQFF